The clone carrying this T cell receptor (beta chain) has more than one count but fewer than ten. Antigen specificity is unknown. A second 7 to 11 cycle PCR used barcoded and J-beta primers. TCRdb processed the 5' RACE reads anew with MiXCR; each CDR3 protein has one entry. The data contain some 700,000 distinct CDR3 sequences, approximately 22% of them singletons. Donors were systemically healthy Caucasian individuals from Russia aged about 6 to 90 years. The data were obtained in a study of blood T cells in healthy people across ages. Whole-study findings and limits: Shifts in expanded clonotypes may have been confounded by donor CMV status, which was unknown. Relative to aged donors, long-lived donors carried more naive CD4+ cells and displayed higher diversity. Researchers report that TCR beta diversity correlated strongly with naive T cell percentage.

What was sequenced was blood. The clonotype originates from a man between 70 and 80 years old in good health.

The CDR3 DNA sequence: TGTGCCAGCAGCAGGGACAGGGCGGATGAAAAACTGTTTTTT. Protein product: CASSRDRADEKLFF. The chain uses TRBV7-6 and TRBJ1-4, with 9 bases aligning to TRBD1. Germline lookup yields CDR1 SGHVS and CDR2 FNYEAQ. The CDR3 has 14 residues. V dropped 5 bases and J dropped 6; count of bases not matched to a gene: 4.